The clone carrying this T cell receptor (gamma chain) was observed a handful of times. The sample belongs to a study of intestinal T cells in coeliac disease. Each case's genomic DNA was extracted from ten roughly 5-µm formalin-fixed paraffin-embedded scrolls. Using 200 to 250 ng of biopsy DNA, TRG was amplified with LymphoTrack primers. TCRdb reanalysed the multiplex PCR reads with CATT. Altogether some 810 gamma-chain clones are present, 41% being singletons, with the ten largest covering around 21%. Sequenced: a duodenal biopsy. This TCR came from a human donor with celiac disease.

CDR3 residues: CATWDRPGGYYKKLF. DNA of the CDR3: TGTGCCACCTGGGACAGGCCGGGGGGGTATTATAAGAAACTCTTT. The chain is built from TRGV3 and TRGJ1 or TRGJ2. The V and J ends lost 0 bases and 4 bases, in that order; junction bases with no gene match: 9. Germline V gene lookup returns CDR1 VTNTFY and CDR2 YDVSTARD (reference sequence). This CDR3 has 15 amino acids.